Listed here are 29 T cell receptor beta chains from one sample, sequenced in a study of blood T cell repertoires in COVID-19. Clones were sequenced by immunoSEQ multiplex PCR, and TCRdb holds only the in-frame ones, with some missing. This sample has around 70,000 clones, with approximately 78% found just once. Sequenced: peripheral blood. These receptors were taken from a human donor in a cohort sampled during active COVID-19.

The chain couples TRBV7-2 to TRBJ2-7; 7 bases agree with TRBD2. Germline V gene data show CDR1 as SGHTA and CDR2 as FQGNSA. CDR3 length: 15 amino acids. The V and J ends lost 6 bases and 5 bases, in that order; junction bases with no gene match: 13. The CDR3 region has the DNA TGTGCCAGCAGGAGCGGGATCCTCCCGATTGACGAGCAGTACTTC. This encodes CASRSGILPIDEQYF.

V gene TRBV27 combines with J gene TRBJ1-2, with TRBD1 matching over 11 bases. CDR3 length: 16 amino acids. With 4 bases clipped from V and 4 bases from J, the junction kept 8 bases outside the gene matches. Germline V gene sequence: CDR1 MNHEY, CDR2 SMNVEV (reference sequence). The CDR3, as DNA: TGTGCCAGCAGTTACATTCGGACAGGGGGCGGCTATGGCTACACCTTC. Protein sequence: CASSYIRTGGGYGYTF.

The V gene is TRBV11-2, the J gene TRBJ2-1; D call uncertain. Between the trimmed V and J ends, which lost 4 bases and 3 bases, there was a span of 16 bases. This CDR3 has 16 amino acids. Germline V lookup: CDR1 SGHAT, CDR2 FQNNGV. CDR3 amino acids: CASSSRRRRDYNEQFF. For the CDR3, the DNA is TGTGCCAGCAGCTCCCGGCGGCGCAGAGACTACAATGAGCAGTTCTTC. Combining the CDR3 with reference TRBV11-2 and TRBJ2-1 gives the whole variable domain EAGVAQSPRYKIIEKRQSVAFWCNPISGHATLYWYQQILGQGPKLLIQFQNNGVVDDSQLPKDRFSAERLKGVDSTLKIQPAKLEDSAVYLCASSSRRRRDYNEQFFGPGTRLTVL.

The CDR3 nucleotides read TGTGCCTCGTCCCCGGGACTAGTCTCCTACGAGCAGTACTTC. This translates into CASSPGLVSYEQYF. This rearrangement joins TRBV2 to TRBJ2-7; TRBD2 agrees at 8 bases. Per germline, CDR1 SNHLY and CDR2 FYNNEI. The CDR3 spans 14 residues. V shed 11 bases and J 0 bases; nucleotides not matched to a gene: 9.

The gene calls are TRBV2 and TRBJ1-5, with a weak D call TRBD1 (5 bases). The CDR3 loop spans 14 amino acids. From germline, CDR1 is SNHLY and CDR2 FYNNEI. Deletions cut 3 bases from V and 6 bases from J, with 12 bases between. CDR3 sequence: CASSEGEASQPQHF. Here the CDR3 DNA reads TGTGCCAGCAGTGAGGGGGAGGCGAGTCAGCCCCAGCATTTT.

The CDR3 nucleotides are TGCGCCAGCAGCCAGGGGCCGATGGGTACGCAGTATTTT. Translated, it gives CASSQGPMGTQYF. The V gene is TRBV4-1, the J gene TRBJ2-3, with D perhaps matching TRBD1 (5 bases). V was clipped by 3 bases and J by 8 bases, with 12 bases between them. The germline gives CDR1 MGHRA, CDR2 YSYEKL. CDR3 size: 13 residues.

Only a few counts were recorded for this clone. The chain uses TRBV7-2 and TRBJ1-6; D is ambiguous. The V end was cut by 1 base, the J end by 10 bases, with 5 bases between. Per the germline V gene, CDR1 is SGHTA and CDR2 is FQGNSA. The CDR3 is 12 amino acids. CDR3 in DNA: TGTGCCAGCAGCTTAGTGGGCTCACCCCTCCACTTT. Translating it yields CASSLVGSPLHF.

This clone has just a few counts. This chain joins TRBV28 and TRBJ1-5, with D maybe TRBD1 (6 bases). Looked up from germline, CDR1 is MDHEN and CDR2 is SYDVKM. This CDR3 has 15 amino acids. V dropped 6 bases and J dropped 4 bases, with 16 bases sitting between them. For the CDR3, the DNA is TGTGCCAGCAGCCCCACGGACAGCCATAATCAGCCCCAGCATTTT. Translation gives CASSPTDSHNQPQHF. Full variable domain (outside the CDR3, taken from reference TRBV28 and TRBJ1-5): DVKVTQSSRYLVKRTGEKVFLECVQDMDHENMFWYRQDPGLGLRLIYFSYDVKMKEKGDIPEGYSVSREKKERFSLILESASTNQTSMYLCASSPTDSHNQPQHFGDGTRLSIL.

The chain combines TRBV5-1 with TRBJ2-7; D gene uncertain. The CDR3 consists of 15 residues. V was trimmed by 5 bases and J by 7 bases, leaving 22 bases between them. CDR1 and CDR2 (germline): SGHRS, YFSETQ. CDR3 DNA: TGCGCCAGCAGTCCCGACGGAGCCGTGTTATGGGAGCAGTACTTC. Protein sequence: CASSPDGAVLWEQYF.

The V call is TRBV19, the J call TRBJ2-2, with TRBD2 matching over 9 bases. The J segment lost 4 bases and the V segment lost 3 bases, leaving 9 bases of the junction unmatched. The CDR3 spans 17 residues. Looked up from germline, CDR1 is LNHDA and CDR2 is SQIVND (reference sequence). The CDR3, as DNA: TGTGCCAGTAGTATGCGGGAGGGCCGCGCGAGCACCGGGGAGCTGTTTTTT. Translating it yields CASSMREGRASTGELFF. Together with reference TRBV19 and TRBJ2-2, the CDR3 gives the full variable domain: DGGITQSPKYLFRKEGQNVTLSCEQNLNHDAMYWYRQDPGQGLRLIYYSQIVNDFQKGDIAEGYSVSREKKESFPLTVTSAQKNPTAFYLCASSMREGRASTGELFFGEGSRLTVL.

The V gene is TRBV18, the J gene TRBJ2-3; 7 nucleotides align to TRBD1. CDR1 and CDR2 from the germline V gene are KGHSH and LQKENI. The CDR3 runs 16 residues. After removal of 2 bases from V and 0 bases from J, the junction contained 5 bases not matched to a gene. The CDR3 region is CASSPSGQSSTDTQYF. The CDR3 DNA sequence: TGTGCCAGCTCACCATCGGGACAGTCTAGCACAGATACGCAGTATTTT.

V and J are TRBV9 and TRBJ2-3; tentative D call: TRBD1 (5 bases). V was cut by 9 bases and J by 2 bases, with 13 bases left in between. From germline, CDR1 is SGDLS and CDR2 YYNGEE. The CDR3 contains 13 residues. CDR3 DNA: TGTGCCAATTCCAGGGTAGTCACAGATACGCAGTATTTT. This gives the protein CANSRVVTDTQYF.

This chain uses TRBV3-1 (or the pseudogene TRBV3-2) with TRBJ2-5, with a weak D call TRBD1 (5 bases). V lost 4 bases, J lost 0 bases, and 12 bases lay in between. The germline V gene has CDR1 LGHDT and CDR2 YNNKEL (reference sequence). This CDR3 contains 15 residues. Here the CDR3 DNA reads TGTGCCAGCAGCCGAGGACAAGCGTACCAAGAGACCCAGTACTTC. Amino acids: CASSRGQAYQETQYF.

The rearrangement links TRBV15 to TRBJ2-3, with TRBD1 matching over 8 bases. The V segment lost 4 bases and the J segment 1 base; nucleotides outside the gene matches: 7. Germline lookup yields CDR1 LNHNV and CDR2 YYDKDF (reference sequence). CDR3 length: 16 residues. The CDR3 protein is CATSKTGAARTDTQYF. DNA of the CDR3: TGTGCCACCAGCAAGACAGGGGCCGCTCGCACAGATACGCAGTATTTT.

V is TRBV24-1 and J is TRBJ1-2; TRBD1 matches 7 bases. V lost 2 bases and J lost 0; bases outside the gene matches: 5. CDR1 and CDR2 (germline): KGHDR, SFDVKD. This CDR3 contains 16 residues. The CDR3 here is CATSDSRQGSNYGYTF. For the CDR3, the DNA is TGTGCCACCAGTGATTCGCGACAGGGTTCTAACTATGGCTACACCTTC.

Here the CDR3 DNA reads TGTGCCACCCACGACAGTGCTGACACTGAAGCTTTCTTT. It translates to CATHDSADTEAFF. This chain connects TRBV6-4 to TRBJ1-1; D might be TRBD1 (5 bases). V lost 10 bases to trimming and J lost 3 bases, with 15 bases between them. This CDR3 has 13 residues. CDR1 and CDR2 (germline): MRHNA, SNTAGT.

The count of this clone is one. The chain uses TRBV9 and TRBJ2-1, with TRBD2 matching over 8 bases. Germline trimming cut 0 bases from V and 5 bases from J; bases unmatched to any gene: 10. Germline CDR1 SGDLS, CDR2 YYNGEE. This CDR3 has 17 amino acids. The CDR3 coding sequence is TGTGCCAGCAGCGTAGAGGGGACTAGACTTACGGACAATGAGCAGTTCTTC. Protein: CASSVEGTRLTDNEQFF.

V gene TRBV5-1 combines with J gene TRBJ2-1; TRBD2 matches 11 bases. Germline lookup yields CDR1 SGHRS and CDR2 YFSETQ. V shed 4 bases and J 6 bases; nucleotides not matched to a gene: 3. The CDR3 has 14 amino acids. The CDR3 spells CASSIAGGSNEQFF. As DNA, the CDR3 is TGCGCCAGCAGCATAGCGGGAGGGTCCAATGAGCAGTTCTTC.

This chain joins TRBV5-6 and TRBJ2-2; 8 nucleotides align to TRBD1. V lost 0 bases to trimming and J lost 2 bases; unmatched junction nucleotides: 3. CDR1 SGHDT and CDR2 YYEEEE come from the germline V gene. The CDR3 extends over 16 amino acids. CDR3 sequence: CASSLGQGINTGELFF. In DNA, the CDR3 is TGTGCCAGCAGCTTGGGACAGGGGATAAACACCGGGGAGCTGTTTTTT.

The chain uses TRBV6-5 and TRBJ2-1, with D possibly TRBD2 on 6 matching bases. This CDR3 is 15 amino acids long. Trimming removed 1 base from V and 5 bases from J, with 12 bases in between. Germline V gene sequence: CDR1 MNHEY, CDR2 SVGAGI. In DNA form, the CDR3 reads TGTGCCAGCAGTTACTTGGGACTCGGTCACAATGAGCAGTTCTTC. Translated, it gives CASSYLGLGHNEQFF.

The CDR3 region is CASSIPGRAGEQFF. CDR3 nucleotides: TGTGCCAGTAGTATCCCCGGGAGGGCAGGTGAGCAGTTCTTC. V is TRBV19 and J is TRBJ2-1; 8 nucleotides match TRBD2. J lost 9 bases, V lost 3 bases, and 7 bases had no gene match. CDR1 LNHDA and CDR2 SQIVND come from the germline V gene (reference sequence). The CDR3 runs 14 residues.

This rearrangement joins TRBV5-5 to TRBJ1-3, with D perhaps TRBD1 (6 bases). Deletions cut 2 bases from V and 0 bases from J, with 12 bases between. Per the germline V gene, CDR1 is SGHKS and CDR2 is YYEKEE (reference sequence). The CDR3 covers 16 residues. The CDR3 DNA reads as TGTGCCAGCAGCTTAACAGGGAGACTCTCTGGAAACACCATATATTTT. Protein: CASSLTGRLSGNTIYF.

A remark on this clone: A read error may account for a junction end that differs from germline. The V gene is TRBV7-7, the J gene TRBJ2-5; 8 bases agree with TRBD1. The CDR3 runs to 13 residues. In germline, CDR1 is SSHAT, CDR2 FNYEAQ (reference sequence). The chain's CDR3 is CASSIDRGETQYF. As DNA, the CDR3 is TGTGCTAGCAGCATCGACAGGGGCGAGACCCAGTACTTC.

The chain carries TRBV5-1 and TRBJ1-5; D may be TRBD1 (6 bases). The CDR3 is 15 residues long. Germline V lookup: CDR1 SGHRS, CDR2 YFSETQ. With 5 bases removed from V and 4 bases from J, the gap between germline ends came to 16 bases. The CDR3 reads CASSSTGSWNQPQHF. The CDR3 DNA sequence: TGCGCCAGCAGTTCTACAGGGTCATGGAATCAGCCCCAGCATTTT.

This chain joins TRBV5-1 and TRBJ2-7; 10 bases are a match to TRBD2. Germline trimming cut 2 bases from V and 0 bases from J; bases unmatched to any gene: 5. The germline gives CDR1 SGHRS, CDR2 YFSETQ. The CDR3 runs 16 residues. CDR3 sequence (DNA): TGCGCCAGCAGCTTAACTAGCGGGACCAGCTCCTACGAGCAGTACTTC. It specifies CASSLTSGTSSYEQYF. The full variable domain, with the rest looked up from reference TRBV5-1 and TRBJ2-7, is KAGVTQTPRYLIKTRGQQVTLSCSPISGHRSVSWYQQTPGQGLQFLFEYFSETQRNKGNFPGRFSGRQFSNSRSEMNVSTLELGDSALYLCASSLTSGTSSYEQYFGPGTRLTVT.

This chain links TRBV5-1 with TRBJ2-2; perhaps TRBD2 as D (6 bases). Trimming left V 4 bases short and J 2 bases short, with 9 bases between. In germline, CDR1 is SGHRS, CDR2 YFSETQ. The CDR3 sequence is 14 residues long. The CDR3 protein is CASSEGLNTGELFF. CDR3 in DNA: TGCGCCAGCAGCGAGGGACTTAACACCGGGGAGCTGTTTTTT.

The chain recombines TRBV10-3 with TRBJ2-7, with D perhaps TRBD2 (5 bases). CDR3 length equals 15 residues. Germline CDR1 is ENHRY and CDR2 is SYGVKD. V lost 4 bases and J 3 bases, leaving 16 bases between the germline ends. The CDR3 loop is CAISGSGSGSYEQYF. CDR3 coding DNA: TGTGCCATCAGTGGCAGCGGCAGCGGTAGCTACGAGCAGTACTTC.

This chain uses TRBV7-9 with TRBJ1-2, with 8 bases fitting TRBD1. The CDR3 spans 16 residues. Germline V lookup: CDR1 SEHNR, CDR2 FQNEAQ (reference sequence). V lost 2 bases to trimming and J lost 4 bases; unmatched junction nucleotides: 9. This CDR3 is CASSLSGPGGTYGYTF. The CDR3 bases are TGTGCCAGCAGCTTATCGGGGCCAGGGGGCACCTATGGCTACACCTTC.

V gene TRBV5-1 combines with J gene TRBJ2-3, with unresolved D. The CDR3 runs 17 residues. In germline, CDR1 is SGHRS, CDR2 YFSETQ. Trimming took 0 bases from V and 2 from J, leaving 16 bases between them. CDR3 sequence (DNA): TGCGCCAGCAGCTTGGGGTCCAGCGTAACCGTCACAGATACGCAGTATTTT. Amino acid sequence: CASSLGSSVTVTDTQYF.